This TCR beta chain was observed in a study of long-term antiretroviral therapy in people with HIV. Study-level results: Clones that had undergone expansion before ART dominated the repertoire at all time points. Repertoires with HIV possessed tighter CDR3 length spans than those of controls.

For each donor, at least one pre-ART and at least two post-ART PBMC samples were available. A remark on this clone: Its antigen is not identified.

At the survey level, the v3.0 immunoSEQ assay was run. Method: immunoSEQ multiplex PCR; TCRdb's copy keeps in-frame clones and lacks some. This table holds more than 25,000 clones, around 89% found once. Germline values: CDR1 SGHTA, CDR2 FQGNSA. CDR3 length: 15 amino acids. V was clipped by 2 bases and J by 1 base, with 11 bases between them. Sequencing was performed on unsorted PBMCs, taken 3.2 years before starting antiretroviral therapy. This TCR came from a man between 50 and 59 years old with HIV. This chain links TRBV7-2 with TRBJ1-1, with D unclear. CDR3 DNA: TGTGCCAGCAGCTTAACTCCACTAGGGAACACTGAAGCTTTCTTT. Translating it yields CASSLTPLGNTEAFF.